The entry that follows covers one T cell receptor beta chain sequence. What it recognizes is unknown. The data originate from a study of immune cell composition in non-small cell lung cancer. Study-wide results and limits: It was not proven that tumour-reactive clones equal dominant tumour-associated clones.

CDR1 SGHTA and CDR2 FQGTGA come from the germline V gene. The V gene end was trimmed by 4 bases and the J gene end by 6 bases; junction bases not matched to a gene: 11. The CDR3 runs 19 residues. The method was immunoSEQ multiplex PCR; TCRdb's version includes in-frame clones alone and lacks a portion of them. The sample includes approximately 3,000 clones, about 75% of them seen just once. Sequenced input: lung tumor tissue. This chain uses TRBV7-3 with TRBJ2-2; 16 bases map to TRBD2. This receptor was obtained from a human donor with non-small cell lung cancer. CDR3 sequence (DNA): TGTGCCAGCAGCTCCCCTGGGACTAGCGGGGGGGCGAGGGCCGGGGAGCTGTTTTTT. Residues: CASSSPGTSGGARAGELFF.